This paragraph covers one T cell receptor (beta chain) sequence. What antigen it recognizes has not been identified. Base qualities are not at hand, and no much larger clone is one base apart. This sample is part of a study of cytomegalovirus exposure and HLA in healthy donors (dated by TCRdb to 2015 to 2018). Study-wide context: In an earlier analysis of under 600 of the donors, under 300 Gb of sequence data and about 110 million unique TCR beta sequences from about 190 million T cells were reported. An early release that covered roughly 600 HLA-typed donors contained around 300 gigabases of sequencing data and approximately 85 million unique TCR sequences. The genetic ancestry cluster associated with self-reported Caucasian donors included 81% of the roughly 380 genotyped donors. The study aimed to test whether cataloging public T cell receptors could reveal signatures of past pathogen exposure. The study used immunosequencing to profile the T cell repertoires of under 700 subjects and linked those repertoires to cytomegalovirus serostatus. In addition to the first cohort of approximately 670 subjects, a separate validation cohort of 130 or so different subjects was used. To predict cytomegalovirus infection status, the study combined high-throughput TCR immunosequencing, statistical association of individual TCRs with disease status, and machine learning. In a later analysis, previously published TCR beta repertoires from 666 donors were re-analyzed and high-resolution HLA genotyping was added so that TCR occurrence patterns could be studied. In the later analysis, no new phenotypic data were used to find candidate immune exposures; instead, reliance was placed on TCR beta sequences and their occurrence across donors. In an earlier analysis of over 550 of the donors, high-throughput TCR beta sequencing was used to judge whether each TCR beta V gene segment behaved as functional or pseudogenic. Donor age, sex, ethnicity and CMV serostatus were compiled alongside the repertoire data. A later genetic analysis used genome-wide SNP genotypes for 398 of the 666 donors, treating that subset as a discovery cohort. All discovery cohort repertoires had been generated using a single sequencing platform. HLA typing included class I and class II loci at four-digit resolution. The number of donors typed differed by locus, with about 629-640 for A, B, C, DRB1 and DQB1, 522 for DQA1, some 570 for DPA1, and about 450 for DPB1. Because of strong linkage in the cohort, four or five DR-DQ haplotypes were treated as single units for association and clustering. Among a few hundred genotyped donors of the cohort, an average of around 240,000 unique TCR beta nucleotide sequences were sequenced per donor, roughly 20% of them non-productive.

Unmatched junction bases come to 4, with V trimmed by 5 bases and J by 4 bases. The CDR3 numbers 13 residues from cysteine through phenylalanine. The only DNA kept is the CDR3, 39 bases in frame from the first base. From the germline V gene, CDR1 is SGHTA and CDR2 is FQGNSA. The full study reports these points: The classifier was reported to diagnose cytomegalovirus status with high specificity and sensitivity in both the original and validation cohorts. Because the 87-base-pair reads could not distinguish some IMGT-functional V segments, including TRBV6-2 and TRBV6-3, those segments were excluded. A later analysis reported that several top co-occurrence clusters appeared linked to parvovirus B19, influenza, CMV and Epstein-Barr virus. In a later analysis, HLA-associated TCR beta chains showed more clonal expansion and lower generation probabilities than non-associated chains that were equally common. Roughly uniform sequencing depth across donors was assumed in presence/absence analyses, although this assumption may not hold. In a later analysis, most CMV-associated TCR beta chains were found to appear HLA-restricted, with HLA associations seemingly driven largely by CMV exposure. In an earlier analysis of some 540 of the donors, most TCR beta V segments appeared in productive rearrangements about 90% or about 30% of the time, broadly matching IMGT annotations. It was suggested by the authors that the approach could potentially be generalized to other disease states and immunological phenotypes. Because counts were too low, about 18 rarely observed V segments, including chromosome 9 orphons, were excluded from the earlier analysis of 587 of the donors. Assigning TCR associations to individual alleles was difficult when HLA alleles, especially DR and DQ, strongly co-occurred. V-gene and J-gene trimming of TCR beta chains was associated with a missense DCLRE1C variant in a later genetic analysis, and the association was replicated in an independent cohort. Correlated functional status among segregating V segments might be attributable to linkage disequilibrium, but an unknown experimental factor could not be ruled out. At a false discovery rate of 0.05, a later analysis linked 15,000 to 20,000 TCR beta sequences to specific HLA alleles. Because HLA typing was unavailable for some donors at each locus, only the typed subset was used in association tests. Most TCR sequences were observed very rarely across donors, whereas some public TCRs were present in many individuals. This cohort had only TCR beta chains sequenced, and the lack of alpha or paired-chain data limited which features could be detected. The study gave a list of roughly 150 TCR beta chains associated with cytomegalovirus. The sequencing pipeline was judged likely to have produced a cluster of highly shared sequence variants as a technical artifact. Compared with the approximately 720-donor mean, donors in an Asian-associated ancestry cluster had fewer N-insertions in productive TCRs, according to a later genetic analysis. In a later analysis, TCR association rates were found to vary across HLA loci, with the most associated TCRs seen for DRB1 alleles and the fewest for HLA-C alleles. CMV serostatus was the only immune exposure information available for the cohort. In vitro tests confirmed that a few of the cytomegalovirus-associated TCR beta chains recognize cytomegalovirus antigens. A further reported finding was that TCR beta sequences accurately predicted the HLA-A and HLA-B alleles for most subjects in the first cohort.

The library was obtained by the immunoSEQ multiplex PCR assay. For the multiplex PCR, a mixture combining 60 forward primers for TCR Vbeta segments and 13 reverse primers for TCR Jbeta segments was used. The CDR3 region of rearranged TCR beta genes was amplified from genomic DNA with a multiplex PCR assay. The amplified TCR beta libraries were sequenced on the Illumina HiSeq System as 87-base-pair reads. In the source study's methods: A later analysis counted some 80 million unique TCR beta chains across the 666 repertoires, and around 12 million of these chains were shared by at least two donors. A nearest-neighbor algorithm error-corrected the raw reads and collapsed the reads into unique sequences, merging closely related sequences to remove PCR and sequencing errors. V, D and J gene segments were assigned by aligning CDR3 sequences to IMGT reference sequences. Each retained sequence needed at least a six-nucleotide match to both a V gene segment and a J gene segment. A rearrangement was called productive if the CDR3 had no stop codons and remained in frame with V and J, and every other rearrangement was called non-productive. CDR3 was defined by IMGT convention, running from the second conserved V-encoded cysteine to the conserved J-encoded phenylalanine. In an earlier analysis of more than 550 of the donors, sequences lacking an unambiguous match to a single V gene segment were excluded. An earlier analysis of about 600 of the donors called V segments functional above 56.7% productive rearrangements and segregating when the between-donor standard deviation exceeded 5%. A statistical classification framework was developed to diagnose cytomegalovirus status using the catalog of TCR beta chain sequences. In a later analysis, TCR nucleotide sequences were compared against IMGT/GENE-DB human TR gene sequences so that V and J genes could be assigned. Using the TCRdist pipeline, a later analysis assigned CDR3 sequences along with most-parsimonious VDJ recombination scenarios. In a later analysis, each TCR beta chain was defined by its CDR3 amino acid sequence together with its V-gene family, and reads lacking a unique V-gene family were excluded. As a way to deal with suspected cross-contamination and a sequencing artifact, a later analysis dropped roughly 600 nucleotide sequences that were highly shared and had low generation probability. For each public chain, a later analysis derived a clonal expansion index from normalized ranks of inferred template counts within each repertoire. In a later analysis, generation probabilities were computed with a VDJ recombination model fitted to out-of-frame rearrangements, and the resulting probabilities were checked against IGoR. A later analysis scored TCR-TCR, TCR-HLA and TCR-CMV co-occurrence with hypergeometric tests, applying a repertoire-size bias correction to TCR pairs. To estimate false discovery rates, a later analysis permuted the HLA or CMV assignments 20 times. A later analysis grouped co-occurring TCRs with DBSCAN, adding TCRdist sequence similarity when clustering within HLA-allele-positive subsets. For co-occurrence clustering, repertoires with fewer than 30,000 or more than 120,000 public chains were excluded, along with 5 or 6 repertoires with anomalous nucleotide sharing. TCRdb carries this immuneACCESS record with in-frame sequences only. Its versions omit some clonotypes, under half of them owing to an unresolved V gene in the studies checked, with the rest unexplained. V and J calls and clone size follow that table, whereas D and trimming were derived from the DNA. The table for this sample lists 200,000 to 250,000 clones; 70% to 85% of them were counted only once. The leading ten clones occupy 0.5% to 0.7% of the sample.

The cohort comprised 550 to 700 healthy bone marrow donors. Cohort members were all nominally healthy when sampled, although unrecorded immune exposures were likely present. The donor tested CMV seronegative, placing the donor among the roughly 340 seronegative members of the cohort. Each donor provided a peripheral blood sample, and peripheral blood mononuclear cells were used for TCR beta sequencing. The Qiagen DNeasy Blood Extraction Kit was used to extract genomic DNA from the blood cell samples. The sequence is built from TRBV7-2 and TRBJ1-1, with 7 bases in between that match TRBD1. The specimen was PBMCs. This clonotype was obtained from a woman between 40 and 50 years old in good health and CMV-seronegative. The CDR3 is CASSLQGFTEAFF. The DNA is TGTGCCAGCAGCCTACAGGGGTTCACTGAAGCTTTCTTT.